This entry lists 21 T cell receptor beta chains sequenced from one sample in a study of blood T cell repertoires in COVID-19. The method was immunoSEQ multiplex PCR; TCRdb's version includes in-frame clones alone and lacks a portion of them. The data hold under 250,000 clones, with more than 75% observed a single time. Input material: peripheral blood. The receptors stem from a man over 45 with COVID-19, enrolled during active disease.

CDR3 DNA sequence: TGTGCCAGCAGCTTAGACGGGACTAGCGGGAGAAGGGGCACAGATACGCAGTATTTT. Amino acids: CASSLDGTSGRRGTDTQYF. The chain combines TRBV7-9 with TRBJ2-3, with 14 bases identical to TRBD2. V dropped 1 base and J dropped 1; count of bases not matched to a gene: 7. The CDR3 has 19 amino acids. The germline V gene has CDR1 SEHNR and CDR2 FQNEAQ (reference sequence).

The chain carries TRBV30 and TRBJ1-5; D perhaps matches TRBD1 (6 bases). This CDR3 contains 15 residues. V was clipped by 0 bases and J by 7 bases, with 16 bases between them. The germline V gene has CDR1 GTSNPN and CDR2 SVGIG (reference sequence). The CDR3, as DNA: TGTGCCTGGAGTGTAAGGGTGTCAGGGGACCAGCCCCAGCATTTT. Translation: CAWSVRVSGDQPQHF.

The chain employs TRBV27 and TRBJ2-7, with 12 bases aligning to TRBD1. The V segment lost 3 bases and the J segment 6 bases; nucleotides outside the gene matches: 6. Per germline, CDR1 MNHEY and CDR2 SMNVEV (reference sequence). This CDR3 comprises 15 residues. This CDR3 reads CASSFRGQGAREQYF. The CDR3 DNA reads TGTGCCAGCAGTTTTAGGGGACAGGGGGCGCGCGAGCAGTACTTC.

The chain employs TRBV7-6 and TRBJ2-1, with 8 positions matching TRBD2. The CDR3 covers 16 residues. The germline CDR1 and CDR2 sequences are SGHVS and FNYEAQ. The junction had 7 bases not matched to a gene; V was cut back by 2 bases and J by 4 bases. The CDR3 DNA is TGTGCCAGCAGCTTACTACCCTTAGCGGGATACAATGAGCAGTTCTTC. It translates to CASSLLPLAGYNEQFF.

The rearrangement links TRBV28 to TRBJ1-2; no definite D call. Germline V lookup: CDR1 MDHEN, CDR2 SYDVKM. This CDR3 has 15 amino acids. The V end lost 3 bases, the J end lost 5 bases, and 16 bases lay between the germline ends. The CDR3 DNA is TGTGCCAGCAGTTTCCCGCAAGGAAGCGGGTATGGCTACACCTTC. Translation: CASSFPQGSGYGYTF.

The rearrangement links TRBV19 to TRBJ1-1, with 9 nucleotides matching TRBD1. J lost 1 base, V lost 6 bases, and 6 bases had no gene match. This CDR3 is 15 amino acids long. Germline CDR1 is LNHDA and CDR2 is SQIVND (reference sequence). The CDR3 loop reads CASRDRGGPNTEAFF. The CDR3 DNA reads TGTGCCAGTAGGGACAGGGGAGGCCCGAACACTGAAGCTTTCTTT.

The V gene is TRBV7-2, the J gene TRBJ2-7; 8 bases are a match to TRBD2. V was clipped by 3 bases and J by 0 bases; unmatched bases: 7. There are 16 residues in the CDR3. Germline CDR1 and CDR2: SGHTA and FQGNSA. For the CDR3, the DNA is TGTGCCAGCAGCTTGAATAGCGGGGATGCCTCCTACGAGCAGTACTTC. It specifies CASSLNSGDASYEQYF. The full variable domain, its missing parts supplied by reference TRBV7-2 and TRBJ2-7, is GAGVSQSPSNKVTEKGKDVELRCDPISGHTALYWYRQSLGQGLEFLIYFQGNSAPDKSGLPSDRFSAERTGGSVSTLTIQRTQQEDSAVYLCASSLNSGDASYEQYFGPGTRLTVT.

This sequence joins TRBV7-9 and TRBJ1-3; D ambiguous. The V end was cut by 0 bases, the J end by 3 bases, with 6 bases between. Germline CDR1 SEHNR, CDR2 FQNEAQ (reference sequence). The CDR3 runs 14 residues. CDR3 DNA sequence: TGTGCCAGCAGCTTAGCGCCAGATGGAAACACCATATATTTT. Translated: CASSLAPDGNTIYF.

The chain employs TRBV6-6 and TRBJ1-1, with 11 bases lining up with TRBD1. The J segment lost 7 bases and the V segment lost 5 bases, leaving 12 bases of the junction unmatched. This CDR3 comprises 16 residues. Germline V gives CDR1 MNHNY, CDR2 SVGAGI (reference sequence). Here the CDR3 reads CASSKLPGQGDVEAFF. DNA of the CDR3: TGTGCCAGCAGTAAACTACCGGGACAGGGGGATGTTGAAGCTTTCTTT.

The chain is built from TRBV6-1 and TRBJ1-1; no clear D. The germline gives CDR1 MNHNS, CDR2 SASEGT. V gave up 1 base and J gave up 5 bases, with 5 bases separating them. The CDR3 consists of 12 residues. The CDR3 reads CASSEDITEAFF. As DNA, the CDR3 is TGTGCCAGCAGTGAAGACATTACTGAAGCTTTCTTT.

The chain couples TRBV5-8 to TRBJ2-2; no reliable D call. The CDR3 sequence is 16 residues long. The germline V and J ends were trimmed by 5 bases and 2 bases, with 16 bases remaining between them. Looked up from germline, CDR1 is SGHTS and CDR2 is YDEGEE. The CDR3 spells CASRSGLTYNTGELFF. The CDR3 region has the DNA TGTGCCAGCAGGTCCGGGTTGACCTACAACACCGGGGAGCTGTTTTTT.

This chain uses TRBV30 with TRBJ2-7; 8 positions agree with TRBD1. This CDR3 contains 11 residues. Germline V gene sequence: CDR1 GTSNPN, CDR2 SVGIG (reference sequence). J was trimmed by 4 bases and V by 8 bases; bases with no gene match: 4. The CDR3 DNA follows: TGTGCCGGCGGACAGGGATACGAGCAGTACTTC. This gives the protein CAGGQGYEQYF.

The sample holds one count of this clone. The CDR3 nucleotides are TGTGCCAGCAGCGTCGGACAGTCCTATGGCTACACCTTC. Translated: CASSVGQSYGYTF. The rearrangement links TRBV9 to TRBJ1-2, with a possible D match to TRBD1 (6 bases). From germline, CDR1 is SGDLS and CDR2 YYNGEE. The V end lost 2 bases, the J end lost 4 bases, and 9 bases lay between the germline ends. This CDR3 is 13 amino acids long.

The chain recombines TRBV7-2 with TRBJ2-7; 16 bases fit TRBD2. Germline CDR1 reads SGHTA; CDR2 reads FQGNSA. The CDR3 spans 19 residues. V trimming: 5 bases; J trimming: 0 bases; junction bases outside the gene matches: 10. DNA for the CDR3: TGTGCCAGCAGCCCGGGACTAGCGGGAGGGTCGGTTGTCTCCTACGAGCAGTACTTC. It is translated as CASSPGLAGGSVVSYEQYF.

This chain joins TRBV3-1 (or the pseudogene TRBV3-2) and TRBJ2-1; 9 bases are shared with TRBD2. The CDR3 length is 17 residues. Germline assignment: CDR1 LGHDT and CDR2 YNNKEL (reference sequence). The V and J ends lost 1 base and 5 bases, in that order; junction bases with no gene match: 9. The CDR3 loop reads CASSQGVAGVGDNEQFF. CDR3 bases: TGTGCCAGCAGCCAAGGCGTAGCGGGAGTGGGCGACAATGAGCAGTTCTTC.

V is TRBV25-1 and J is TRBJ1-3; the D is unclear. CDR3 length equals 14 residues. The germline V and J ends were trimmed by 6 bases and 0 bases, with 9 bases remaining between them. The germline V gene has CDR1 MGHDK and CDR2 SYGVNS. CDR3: CASRNTHSGNTIYF. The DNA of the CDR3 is TGTGCCAGCAGAAATACTCACTCTGGAAACACCATATATTTT.

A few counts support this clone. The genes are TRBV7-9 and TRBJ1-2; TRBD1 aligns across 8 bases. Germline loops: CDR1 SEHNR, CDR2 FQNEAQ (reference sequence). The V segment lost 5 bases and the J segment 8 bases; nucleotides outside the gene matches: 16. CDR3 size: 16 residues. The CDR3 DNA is TGTGCCAGCAGCCGCGTCAGCCCTGACAGGGGTCGCGGCTACACCTTC. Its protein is CASSRVSPDRGRGYTF.

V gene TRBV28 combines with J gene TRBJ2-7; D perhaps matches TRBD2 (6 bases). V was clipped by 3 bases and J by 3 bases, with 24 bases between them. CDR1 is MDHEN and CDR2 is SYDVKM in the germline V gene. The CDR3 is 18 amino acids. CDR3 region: CASSFSSAGPGGNYEQYF. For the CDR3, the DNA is TGTGCCAGCAGTTTTTCGTCCGCGGGGCCCGGAGGGAACTACGAGCAGTACTTC.

CDR3 DNA: TGTGCCAGCAGCAAGTTTCCCGGCTACGAGCAGTACTTC. This translates into CASSKFPGYEQYF. The chain employs TRBV28 and TRBJ2-7; D gene unclear. V was clipped by 6 bases and J by 3 bases, with 12 bases between them. The length of the CDR3 is 13 residues. Germline V CDR1 and CDR2: MDHEN, SYDVKM.

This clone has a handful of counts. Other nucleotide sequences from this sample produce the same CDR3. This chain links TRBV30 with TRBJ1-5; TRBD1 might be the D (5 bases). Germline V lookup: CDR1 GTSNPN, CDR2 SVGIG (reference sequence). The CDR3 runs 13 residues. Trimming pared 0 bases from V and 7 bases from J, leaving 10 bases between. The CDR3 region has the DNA TGTGCCTGGAGTGTAGGAGGGGAGCAGCCCCAGCATTTT. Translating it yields CAWSVGGEQPQHF.

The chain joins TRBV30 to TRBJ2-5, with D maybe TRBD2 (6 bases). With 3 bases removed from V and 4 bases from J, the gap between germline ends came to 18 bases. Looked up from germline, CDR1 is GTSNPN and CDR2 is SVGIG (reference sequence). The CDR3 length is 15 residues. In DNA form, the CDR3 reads TGTGCCTGGAGACACACCGGGGGAGACGGAGAGACCCAGTACTTC. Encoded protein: CAWRHTGGDGETQYF.